The 15 T cell receptor beta chains in this list originate from one sample, sequenced in a study of PD-1 blockade in classical Hodgkin lymphoma. Each patient relapsed following autologous stem cell transplantation, and prior brentuximab vedotin exposure differed. Measured with immunoSEQ multiplex PCR; TCRdb has only the in-frame clones, and not every one. The sample comprises 100,000 to 120,000 clones, 80% to 90% of which are singletons, and 15% to 20% rests with the top ten. Sequencing was performed on peripheral blood mononuclear cells (PBMCs), taken before the second cycle of nivolumab. The receptors originated from a human donor with classical Hodgkin lymphoma.

The chain recombines TRBV12-1 with TRBJ2-1; TRBD1 was called by the table and not checked on the DNA. TRBV12-1 is a recognized pseudogene. The CDR3 runs to 18 residues. The CDR3, as DNA: TGTGCCAGCAGCACTGAGGGGCTTACGGGACACAACGAGAATGAGCAGTTCTTC. Translated, it gives CASSTEGLTGHNENEQFF.

The CDR3 protein is CASSQDRESGRTKNIQYF. In DNA form, the CDR3 reads TGTGCCAGCAGCCAAGATCGGGAGAGCGGGAGAACCAAAAACATTCAGTACTTC. V usage is TRBV4-2 and J usage is TRBJ2-4; TRBD2 matches 8 bases. The V gene's germline CDR1 is LGHNA and CDR2 YNFKEQ. The CDR3 loop spans 18 amino acids. V shed 0 bases, J shed 2 bases, and the junction held 9 bases outside the gene matches.

The rearrangement joins TRBV5-1 to TRBJ2-7; D is perhaps TRBD1 (5 bases). The germline CDR1 and CDR2 sequences are SGHRS and YFSETQ. The CDR3 is 12 amino acids. V was trimmed by 1 base and J by 7 bases, leaving 9 bases between them. CDR3 residues: CASSLTTEEQYF. The CDR3 DNA follows: TGCGCCAGCAGCTTGACGACAGAAGAGCAGTACTTC.

This sequence joins TRBV7-9 and TRBJ2-6; D gene unclear. The germline CDR1 and CDR2 sequences are SEHNR and FQNEAQ (reference sequence). Trimming stripped 3 bases from V and 4 bases from J, with 7 bases between. The CDR3 has 14 residues. CDR3 amino acids: CASSLGGGANVLTF. The CDR3, as DNA: TGTGCCAGCAGCTTGGGTGGAGGGGCCAACGTCCTGACTTTC.

This clone was detected only once. This chain joins TRBV5-5 and TRBJ2-7; D may correspond to TRBD1 or TRBD2 (5 bases each). The CDR3 extends over 13 amino acids. CDR1 and CDR2 from the germline V gene are SGHKS and YYEKEE (reference sequence). The V end lost 3 bases, the J end lost 0 bases, and 7 bases lay between the germline ends. The CDR3 region is CASSWDGSYEQYF. In DNA form, the CDR3 reads TGTGCCAGCAGCTGGGACGGCTCCTACGAGCAGTACTTC.

The CDR3 region is CASSPRQGVYNQPQHF. CDR3 coding DNA: TGTGCCAGCAGTCCCCGACAGGGGGTGTACAATCAGCCCCAGCATTTT. The chain uses TRBV27 and TRBJ1-5; 9 bases are shared with TRBD1. J was trimmed by 3 bases and V by 5 bases; bases with no gene match: 8. The CDR3 loop spans 16 amino acids. Germline V gene sequence: CDR1 MNHEY, CDR2 SMNVEV (reference sequence).

The rearrangement uses TRBV5-1 and TRBJ2-3, with D possibly being TRBD1 (6 bases). The CDR3 totals 16 residues. CDR1 is SGHRS and CDR2 is YFSETQ in the germline V gene. Trimming cost V 0 bases and J 1 base, with 12 bases left between them. CDR3 sequence: CASSLEGRQGTDTQYF. CDR3 sequence (DNA): TGCGCCAGCAGCTTGGAGGGTCGACAGGGCACAGATACGCAGTATTTT.

V and J are TRBV28 and TRBJ2-1; D remains ambiguous. V was cut by 3 bases and J by 1 base, with 1 base left in between. The CDR3 is 12 amino acids. Germline V gives CDR1 MDHEN, CDR2 SYDVKM. In DNA form, the CDR3 reads TGTGCCAGCAGTTTTTCCTACAATGAGCAGTTCTTC. Residues: CASSFSYNEQFF.

Concerning this clone itself: At one boundary the junction diverges from the germline segment, which might be a read error. The chain recombines TRBV2 with TRBJ2-3; D gene uncertain. This CDR3 is 13 amino acids long. Germline V lookup: CDR1 SNHLY, CDR2 FYNNEI. The CDR3 sequence is CASSEISFSDNEF. CDR3 bases: TGTGCCAGCAGTGAGATTAGCTTCAGCGATAATGAATTT. Full variable domain (rest looked up from reference TRBV2 and TRBJ2-3): EPEVTQTPSHQVTQMGQEVILRCVPISNHLYFYWYRQILGQKVEFLVSFYNNEISEKSEIFDDQFSVERPDGSNFTLKIRSTKLEDSAMYFCASSEISFSDNEFGPGTRLTVL.

The chain combines TRBV6-6 with TRBJ1-1; D call uncertain. This CDR3 contains 13 residues. Germline V gene data show CDR1 as MNHNY and CDR2 as SVGAGI (reference sequence). The V end was cut by 1 base, the J end by 1 base, with 4 bases between. The CDR3 nucleotides are TGTGCCAGCAGTTACTTCGAGAACACTGAAGCTTTCTTT. This translates into CASSYFENTEAFF.

This clone occurred once. The chain joins TRBV4-3 to TRBJ1-2, with D perhaps TRBD1 (5 bases). Per germline, CDR1 LGHNA and CDR2 YSLEER. CDR3 length: 15 amino acids. The V gene lost 3 bases and the J gene lost 4 bases, with 15 bases spanning the gap. CDR3 in DNA: TGCGCCAGCAGCCAGAGGGGCGTCCTGATCTATGGCTACACCTTC. This codes for CASSQRGVLIYGYTF.

The rearrangement links TRBV10-1 to TRBJ2-7, with D perhaps TRBD1 (6 bases). The CDR3 sequence is 15 residues long. The germline gives CDR1 WNHNN, CDR2 SYGVQD (reference sequence). V dropped 3 bases and J dropped 7 bases, with 19 bases sitting between them. CDR3 amino acids: CASSESDSFPREQYF. The CDR3 DNA sequence: TGCGCCAGCAGTGAATCGGACAGTTTCCCTCGGGAGCAGTACTTC.

The genes are TRBV30 and TRBJ2-5; TRBD2 matches 11 bases. The CDR3 totals 14 residues. V was pared by 5 bases and J by 5 bases, with 7 bases of the junction left unmatched. CDR1 is GTSNPN, CDR2 SVGIG, per germline (reference sequence). As DNA, the CDR3 is TGTGCCTGGGGCCCGGGACTAGCGGCTGAGACCCAGTACTTC. It codes for CAWGPGLAAETQYF.

This rearrangement joins TRBV7-2 to TRBJ2-2, with D hard to call. Germline V gene lookup returns CDR1 SGHTA and CDR2 FQGNSA. V was clipped by 2 bases and J by 8 bases, with 12 bases between them. The CDR3 extends over 14 amino acids. The CDR3 sequence is CASSLIVVAGELFF. Written as DNA, the CDR3 is TGTGCCAGCAGCTTAATTGTGGTGGCGGGGGAGCTGTTTTTT.

The chain combines TRBV2 with TRBJ1-1, with a possible D match to TRBD1 (5 bases). The CDR3 sequence is 12 residues long. Germline lookup yields CDR1 SNHLY and CDR2 FYNNEI. With 10 bases removed from V and 0 bases from J, the gap between germline ends came to 9 bases. The CDR3 bases are TGTGCCACCCGGGGGTTGAACACTGAAGCTTTCTTT. It is translated as CATRGLNTEAFF.